Reported below is one T cell receptor beta chain. Clones were read by immunoSEQ multiplex PCR, and TCRdb kept only the in-frame ones, dropping some. This sample has 2 million to 2.5 million clones, with roughly 90% found just once. The record originates from a study of shared clonotypes between healthy human individuals. Sequences were obtained from naive CD4+ T cells from PBMCs. Indicated subset: CD45RA+ positively selected. This TCR was sampled from a man aged 18 to 30 in good health. Some clones in this sample may be carry-over from other donors' samples.

The CDR3: CASSLTTGQGAQPQHF. As DNA, the CDR3 is TGTGCCAGCAGCTTAACGACGGGACAGGGCGCTCAGCCCCAGCATTTT. This sequence joins TRBV5-4 and TRBJ1-5; 9 bases fit TRBD1. Germline values: CDR1 SGHNT, CDR2 YYREEE (reference sequence). The CDR3 consists of 16 residues. The junction had 9 bases not matched to a gene; V was cut back by 2 bases and J by 6 bases.